There are a few counts of the clone carrying this TCR beta chain. Stated time point: newly diagnosed GD, antithyroid drugs for less than 3 months. PBMCs were the source of the RNA used for TCR sequencing. TCR beta libraries were built with iRepertoire HTBI primers and Arm-PCR of CDR3 regions. MiXCR was run by TCRdb on the multiplex PCR reads, yielding one entry per CDR3 protein. The data contain about 540,000 distinct CDR3 sequences, about 13% of them singletons. Trimming left V 5 bases short and J 4 bases short, with 15 bases between. The CDR3 has 14 residues. CDR1 is SGHDT and CDR2 is YYEEEE in the germline V gene. This sample stems from a study of regulatory T cells in long-lasting Graves disease. This sample also belongs to another study, concerning T cells in Graves' hyperthyroidism and ophthalmopathy.

This receptor was taken from a man aged 25 to 45 with Graves disease. The rearrangement uses TRBV5-6 and TRBJ1-2, with D possibly TRBD1 on 5 matching bases. Sequencing used peripheral blood mononuclear cells (PBMCs), obtained at new diagnosis, from a patient treated with antithyroid drugs. The CDR3 protein is CASRSRDGFYGYTF. CDR3 nucleotide sequence: TGTGCCAGCAGAAGCCGGGACGGCTTCTATGGCTACACCTTC.